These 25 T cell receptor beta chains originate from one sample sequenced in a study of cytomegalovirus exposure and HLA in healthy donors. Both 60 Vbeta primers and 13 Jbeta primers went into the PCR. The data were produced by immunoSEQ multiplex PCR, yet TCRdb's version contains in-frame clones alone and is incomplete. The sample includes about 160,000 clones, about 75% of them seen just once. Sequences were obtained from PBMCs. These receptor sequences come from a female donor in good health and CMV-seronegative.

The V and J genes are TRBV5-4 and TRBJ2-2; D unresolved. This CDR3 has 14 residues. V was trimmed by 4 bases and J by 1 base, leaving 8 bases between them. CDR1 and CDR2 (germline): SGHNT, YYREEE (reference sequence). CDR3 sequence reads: CASSLYRNTGELFF. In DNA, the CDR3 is TGTGCCAGCAGCCTTTACAGGAACACCGGGGAGCTGTTTTTT.

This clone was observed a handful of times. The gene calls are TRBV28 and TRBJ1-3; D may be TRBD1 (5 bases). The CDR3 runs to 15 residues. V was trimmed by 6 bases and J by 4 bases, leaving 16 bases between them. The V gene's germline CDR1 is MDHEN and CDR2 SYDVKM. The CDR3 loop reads CASRTLGASGNTIYF. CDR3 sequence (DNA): TGTGCCAGCAGAACTTTAGGGGCGTCCGGAAACACCATATATTTT. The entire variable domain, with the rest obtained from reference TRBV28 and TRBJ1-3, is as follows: DVKVTQSSRYLVKRTGEKVFLECVQDMDHENMFWYRQDPGLGLRLIYFSYDVKMKEKGDIPEGYSVSREKKERFSLILESASTNQTSMYLCASRTLGASGNTIYFGEGSWLTVV.

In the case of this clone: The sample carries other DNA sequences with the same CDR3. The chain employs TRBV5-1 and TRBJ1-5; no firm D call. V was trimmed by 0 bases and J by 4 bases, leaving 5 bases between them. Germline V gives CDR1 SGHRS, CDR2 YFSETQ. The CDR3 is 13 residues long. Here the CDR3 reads CASSLGQNQPQHF. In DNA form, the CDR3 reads TGCGCCAGCAGCTTGGGGCAAAATCAGCCCCAGCATTTT. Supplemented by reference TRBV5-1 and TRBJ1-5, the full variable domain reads KAGVTQTPRYLIKTRGQQVTLSCSPISGHRSVSWYQQTPGQGLQFLFEYFSETQRNKGNFPGRFSGRQFSNSRSEMNVSTLELGDSALYLCASSLGQNQPQHFGDGTRLSIL.

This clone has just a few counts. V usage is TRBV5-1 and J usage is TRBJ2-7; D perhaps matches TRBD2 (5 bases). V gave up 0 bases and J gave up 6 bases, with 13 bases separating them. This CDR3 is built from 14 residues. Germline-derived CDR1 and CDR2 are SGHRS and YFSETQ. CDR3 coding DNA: TGCGCCAGCAGCTTGGGCGCAGGAGGATCCGAGCAGTACTTC. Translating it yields CASSLGAGGSEQYF.

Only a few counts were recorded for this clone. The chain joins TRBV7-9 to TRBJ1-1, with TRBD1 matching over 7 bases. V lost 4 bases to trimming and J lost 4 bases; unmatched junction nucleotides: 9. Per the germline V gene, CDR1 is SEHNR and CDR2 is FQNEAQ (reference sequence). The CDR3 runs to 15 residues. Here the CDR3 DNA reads TGTGCCAGCAGCTGGATGGCAGGGGGTATCACTGAAGCTTTCTTT. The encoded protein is CASSWMAGGITEAFF.

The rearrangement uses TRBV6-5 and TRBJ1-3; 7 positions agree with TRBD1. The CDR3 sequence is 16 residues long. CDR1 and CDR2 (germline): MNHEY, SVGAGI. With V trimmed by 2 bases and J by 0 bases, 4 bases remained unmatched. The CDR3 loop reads CASSYVGTDSGNTIYF. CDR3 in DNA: TGTGCCAGCAGTTACGTTGGGACAGACTCTGGAAACACCATATATTTT.

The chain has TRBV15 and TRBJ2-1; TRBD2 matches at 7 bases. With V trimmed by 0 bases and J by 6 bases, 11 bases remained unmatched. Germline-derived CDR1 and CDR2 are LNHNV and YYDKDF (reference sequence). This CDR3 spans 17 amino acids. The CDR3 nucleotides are TGTGCCACCAGCAGAGAATTCAGGACTAGTGGGGTCAATGAGCAGTTCTTC. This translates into CATSREFRTSGVNEQFF.

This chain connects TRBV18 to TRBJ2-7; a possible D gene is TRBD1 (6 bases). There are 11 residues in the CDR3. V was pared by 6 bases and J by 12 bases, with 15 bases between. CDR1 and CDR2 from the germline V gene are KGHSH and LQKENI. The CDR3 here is CASSLNREPYF. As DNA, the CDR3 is TGTGCCAGCTCCCTCAACAGGGAACCGTACTTC.

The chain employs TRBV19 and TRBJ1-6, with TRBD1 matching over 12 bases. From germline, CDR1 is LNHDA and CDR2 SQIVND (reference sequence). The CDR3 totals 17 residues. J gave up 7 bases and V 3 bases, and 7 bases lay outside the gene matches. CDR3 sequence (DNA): TGTGCCAGTAGTATCGCCGGGACAGGGGGCTCCAATTCACCCCTCCACTTT. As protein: CASSIAGTGGSNSPLHF.

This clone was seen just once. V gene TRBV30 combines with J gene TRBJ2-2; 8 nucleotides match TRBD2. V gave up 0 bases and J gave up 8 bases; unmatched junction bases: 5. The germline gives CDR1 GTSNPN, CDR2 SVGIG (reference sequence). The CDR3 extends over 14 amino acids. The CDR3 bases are TGTGCCTGGAGTGTGTCTAGCGGGCGGGGGGAGCTGTTTTTT. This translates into CAWSVSSGRGELFF.

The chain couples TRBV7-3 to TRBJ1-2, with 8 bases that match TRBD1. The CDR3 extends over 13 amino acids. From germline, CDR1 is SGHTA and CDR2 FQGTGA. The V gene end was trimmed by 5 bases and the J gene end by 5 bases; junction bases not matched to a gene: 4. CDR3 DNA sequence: TGTGCCAGCAGCCCAGGGGGCGGGTATGGCTACACCTTC. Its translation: CASSPGGGYGYTF.

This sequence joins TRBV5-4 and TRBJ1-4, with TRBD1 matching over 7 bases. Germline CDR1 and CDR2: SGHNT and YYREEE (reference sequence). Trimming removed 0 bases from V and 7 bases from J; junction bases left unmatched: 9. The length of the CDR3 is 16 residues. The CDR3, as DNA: TGTGCCAGCAGCTTGGGCGGGACAGTCAGAAGTGAAAAACTGTTTTTT. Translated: CASSLGGTVRSEKLFF. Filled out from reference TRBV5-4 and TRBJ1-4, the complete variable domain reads ETGVTQSPTHLIKTRGQQVTLRCSSQSGHNTVSWYQQALGQGPQFIFQYYREEENGRGNFPPRFSGLQFPNYSSELNVNALELDDSALYLCASSLGGTVRSEKLFFGSGTQLSVL.

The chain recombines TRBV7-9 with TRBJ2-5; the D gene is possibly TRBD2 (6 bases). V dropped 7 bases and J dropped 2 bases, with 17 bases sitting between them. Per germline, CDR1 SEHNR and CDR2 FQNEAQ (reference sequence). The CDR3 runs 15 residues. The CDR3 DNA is TGTGCCAGCACCCCGGAGGTAGCGGTTCAAGAGACCCAGTACTTC. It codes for CASTPEVAVQETQYF.

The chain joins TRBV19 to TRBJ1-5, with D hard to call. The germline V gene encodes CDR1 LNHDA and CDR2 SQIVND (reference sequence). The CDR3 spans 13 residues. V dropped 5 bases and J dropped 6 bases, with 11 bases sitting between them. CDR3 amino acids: CASSFLGSQPQHF. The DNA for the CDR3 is TGTGCCAGTAGTTTCCTAGGGAGTCAGCCCCAGCATTTT.

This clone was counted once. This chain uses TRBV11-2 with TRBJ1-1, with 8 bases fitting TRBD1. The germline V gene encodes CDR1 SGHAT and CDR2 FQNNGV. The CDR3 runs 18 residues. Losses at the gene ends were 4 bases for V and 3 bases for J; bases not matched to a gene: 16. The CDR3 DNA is TGTGCCAGCAGCTCCAGACAGGGGTGGGCCCTGAAGGACACTGAAGCTTTCTTT. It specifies CASSSRQGWALKDTEAFF.

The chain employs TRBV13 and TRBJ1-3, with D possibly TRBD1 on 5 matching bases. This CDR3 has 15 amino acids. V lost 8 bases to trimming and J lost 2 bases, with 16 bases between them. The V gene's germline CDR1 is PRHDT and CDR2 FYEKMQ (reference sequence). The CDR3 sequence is CASSAWGGAGNTIYF. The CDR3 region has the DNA TGTGCCAGCTCGGCCTGGGGAGGGGCTGGAAACACCATATATTTT.

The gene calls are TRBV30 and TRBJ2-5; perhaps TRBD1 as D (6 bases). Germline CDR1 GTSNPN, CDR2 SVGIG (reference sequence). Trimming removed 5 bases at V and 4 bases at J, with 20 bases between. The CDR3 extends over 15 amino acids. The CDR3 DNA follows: TGTGCCTGGGGTCCGGGACACGGGTCTTTAGAGACCCAGTACTTC. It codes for CAWGPGHGSLETQYF.

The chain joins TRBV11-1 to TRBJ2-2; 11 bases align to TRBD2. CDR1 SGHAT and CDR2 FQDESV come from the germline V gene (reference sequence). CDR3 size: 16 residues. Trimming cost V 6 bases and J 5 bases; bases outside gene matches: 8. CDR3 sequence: CASRFSGGAQTGELFF. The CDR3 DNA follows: TGTGCCAGCAGATTTAGCGGGGGGGCGCAGACCGGGGAGCTGTTTTTT.

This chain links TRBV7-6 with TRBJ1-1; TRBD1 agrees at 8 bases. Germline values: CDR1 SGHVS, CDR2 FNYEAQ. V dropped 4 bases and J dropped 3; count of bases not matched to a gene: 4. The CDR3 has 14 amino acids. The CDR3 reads CASSSTGGDTEAFF. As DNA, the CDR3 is TGTGCCAGCAGCTCAACAGGGGGTGACACTGAAGCTTTCTTT. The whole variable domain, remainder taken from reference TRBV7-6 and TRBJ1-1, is GAGVSQSPRYKVTKRGQDVALRCDPISGHVSLYWYRQALGQGPEFLTYFNYEAQQDKSGLPNDRFSAERPEGSISTLTIQRTEQRDSAMYRCASSSTGGDTEAFFGQGTRLTVV.

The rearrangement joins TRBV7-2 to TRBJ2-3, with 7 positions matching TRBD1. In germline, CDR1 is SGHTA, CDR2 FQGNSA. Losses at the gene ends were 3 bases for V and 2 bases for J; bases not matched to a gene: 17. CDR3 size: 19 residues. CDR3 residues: CASSFGSTRDSSPTDTQYF. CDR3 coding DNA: TGTGCCAGCAGCTTTGGATCGACCCGGGACAGCAGCCCCACAGATACGCAGTATTTT.

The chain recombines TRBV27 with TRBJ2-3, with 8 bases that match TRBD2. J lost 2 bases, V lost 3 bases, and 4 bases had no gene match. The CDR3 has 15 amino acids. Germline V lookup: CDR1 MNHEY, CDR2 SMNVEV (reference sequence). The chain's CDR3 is CASSFLREDTDTQYF. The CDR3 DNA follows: TGTGCCAGCAGTTTCTTGCGGGAGGACACAGATACGCAGTATTTT.

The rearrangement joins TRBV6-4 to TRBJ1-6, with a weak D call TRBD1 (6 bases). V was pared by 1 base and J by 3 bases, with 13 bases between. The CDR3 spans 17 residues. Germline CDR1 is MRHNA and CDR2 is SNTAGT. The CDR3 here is CASSDYQGLYYNSPLHF. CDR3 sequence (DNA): TGTGCCAGCAGTGACTACCAGGGGCTCTACTATAATTCACCCCTCCACTTT.

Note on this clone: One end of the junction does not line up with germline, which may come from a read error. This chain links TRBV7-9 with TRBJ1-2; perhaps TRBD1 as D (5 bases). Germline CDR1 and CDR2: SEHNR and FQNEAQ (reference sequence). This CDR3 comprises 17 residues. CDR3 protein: CSSSLVAGGSGNYGYTF. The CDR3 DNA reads TGTTCCAGCAGCTTAGTGGCCGGGGGGAGTGGTAACTATGGCTACACCTTC.

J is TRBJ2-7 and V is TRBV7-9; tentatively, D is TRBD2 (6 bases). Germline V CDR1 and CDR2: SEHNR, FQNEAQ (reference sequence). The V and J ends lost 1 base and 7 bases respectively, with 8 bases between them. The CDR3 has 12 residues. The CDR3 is CASSLGRGEQYF. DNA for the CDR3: TGTGCCAGCAGCTTAGGCCGGGGGGAGCAGTACTTC.

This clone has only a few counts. CDR3 region: CASSAGLGGYTF. The CDR3 DNA follows: TGTGCCAGCAGTGCGGGATTGGGTGGCTACACCTTC. This chain uses TRBV25-1 with TRBJ1-2; unclear D gene. The ends were cut back, 4 bases at V and 7 bases at J, with 10 bases in the middle. The CDR3 has 12 amino acids. Per the germline V gene, CDR1 is MGHDK and CDR2 is SYGVNS.